The present T cell receptor (beta chain) was sequenced within a study of T cells in pancreatic ductal adenocarcinoma. Study-wide points: Enrichment of CD45RO+ effector over naive T cells in tumors may bias clonality. This surgical cohort overrepresents the minority presenting with early-stage disease.

A remark on this clone: Its target is unknown.

Germline V gene sequence: CDR1 SGHRS, CDR2 YFSETQ. V lost 3 bases and J lost 3; bases outside the gene matches: 6. The CDR3 is 14 residues long. Some clones are missing from TCRdb's copy, which holds only in-frame ones; the method was immunoSEQ multiplex PCR. The sample yields about 100,000 clones, nearly 95% seen once. Surgery without prior neoadjuvant therapy was the treatment of the selected pancreatic ductal adenocarcinoma patients. Input material: PBMCs. This TCR derives from a human donor with pancreatic ductal adenocarcinoma. The chain uses TRBV5-1 and TRBJ2-7, with 7 positions matching TRBD1. CDR3 DNA: TGCGCCAGCAGCTCACAGGGGTCGAACTACGAGCAGTACTTC. Amino acids: CASSSQGSNYEQYF.